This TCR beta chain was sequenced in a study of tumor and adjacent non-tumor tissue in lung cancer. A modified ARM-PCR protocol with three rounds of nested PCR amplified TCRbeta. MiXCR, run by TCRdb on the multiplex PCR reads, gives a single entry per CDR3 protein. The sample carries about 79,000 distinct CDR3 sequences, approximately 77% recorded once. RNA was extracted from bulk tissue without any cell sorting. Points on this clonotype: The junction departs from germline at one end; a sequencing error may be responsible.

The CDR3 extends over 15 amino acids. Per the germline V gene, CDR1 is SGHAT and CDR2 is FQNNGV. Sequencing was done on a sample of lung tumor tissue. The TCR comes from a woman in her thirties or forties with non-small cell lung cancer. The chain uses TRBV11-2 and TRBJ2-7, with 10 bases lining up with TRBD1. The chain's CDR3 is CASSFGTGVQYDQYF. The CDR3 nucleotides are TGTGCCAGCAGTTTCGGGACAGGGGTTCAGTACGACCAGTATTTC. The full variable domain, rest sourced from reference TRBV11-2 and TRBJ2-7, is EAGVAQSPRYKIIEKRQSVAFWCNPISGHATLYWYQQILGQGPKLLIQFQNNGVVDDSQLPKDRFSAERLKGVDSTLKIQPAKLEDSAVYLCASSFGTGVQYDQYFGPGTRLTVT.